These 3 T cell receptor beta chains were sequenced from one sample in a study of T cells in Graves' hyperthyroidism and ophthalmopathy (dated by TCRdb to between 2018 and 2021). Library preparation employed multiplex PCR. Instrument used: Illumina HiSeq 2000. The TCR beta CDR3 regions were amplified from the RNA transcripts. The TCR CDR3 was subjected to a first round of RT-PCR using the HTBI primer set and the Qiagen OneStep RT-PCR kit. TCRdb took the public reads, trimmed them with fastp at Q25, ran MiXCR for clone calling and kept in-frame beta chains. Entries that share a CDR3 protein sequence are merged under the most common genes and DNA. For this sample there are about 160,000 distinct CDR3 sequences; 9.4% appear just once. Jointly, the top ten make up over 20% of the sample. The specimen sequenced was blood. All receptors come from a woman aged 18 to 35 with Graves' hyperthyroidism that later progressed to Graves' ophthalmopathy.

This clonotype was counted at least ten times. The chain carries TRBV20-1 and TRBJ2-2; the D call may be TRBD1 or TRBD2 (6 bases each). CDR3 length: 16 residues. V lost 0 bases, J lost 1 base, and 12 bases lay in between. Per germline, CDR1 DFQATT and CDR2 SNEGSKA (reference sequence). The CDR3 DNA follows: TGCAGTGCTAGAGAGGGGGGCAGGCAGAACACCGGGGAGCTGTTTTTT. Translating gives CSAREGGRQNTGELFF.

This clonotype was seen ten or more times. The chain combines TRBV7-9 with TRBJ1-6, with 10 bases identical to TRBD1. CDR1 and CDR2 (germline): SEHNR, FQNEAQ (reference sequence). The CDR3 contains 14 residues. V shed 4 bases and J 10 bases; nucleotides not matched to a gene: 4. CDR3 sequence reads: CASSSTGGESPLHF. CDR3 DNA: TGTGCCAGCAGCTCGACAGGGGGCGAGTCACCCCTCCACTTT.

This clonotype was counted ten times or more. This chain joins TRBV20-1 and TRBJ2-7; D is unresolved. The germline V and J ends were trimmed by 0 bases and 2 bases, with 8 bases remaining between them. There are 13 residues in the CDR3. Germline loops: CDR1 DFQATT, CDR2 SNEGSKA (reference sequence). For the CDR3, the DNA is TGCAGTGCTAGAGAAGCCCGAACCTACGAGCAGTACTTC. Translating it yields CSAREARTYEQYF.